This T cell receptor beta chain originates from a study of cytomegalovirus exposure and HLA in healthy donors. In its sample, this clone was seen a few times. The V end lost 6 bases, the J end lost 9 bases, and 26 bases lay between the germline ends. Germline CDR1 reads SNHLY; CDR2 reads FYNNEI. This CDR3 is 16 amino acids long. Though probably carrying unrecorded immune exposures, donors were nominally healthy at sampling. Both 60 Vbeta primers and 13 Jbeta primers went into the PCR. TCRdb's table, derived via immunoSEQ multiplex PCR, lists solely in-frame clones and lacks some. The sample records over 100,000 clones, 80% being singletons.

The TCR sequence derives from a man aged 30 to 45 in good health and CMV-seronegative. The sample was PBMCs. The rearrangement links TRBV2 to TRBJ2-5, with D possibly matching TRBD2 (7 bases). CDR3 nucleotide sequence: TGTGCCAGCAGGGGGGGGCGGGGATATATAATCGGGCCCCAGTACTTC. Amino acids: CASRGGRGYIIGPQYF.